Presented here are 27 T cell receptor beta chains from one specimen sequenced in a study of CD8 T cells in Susac syndrome. With random hexamers, about 0.45 to 1 ug RNA was reverse transcribed. TCRdb analysed the immunoSEQ multiplex PCR reads with MiXCR anew, one entry per CDR3 protein. The table has about 150,000 distinct CDR3 sequences, roughly 95% seen once. Input material: CD4+ T cells from PBMCs. The source of these receptors is a human donor with Susac syndrome.

V and J are TRBV20-1 and TRBJ2-1; D is perhaps TRBD1 (5 bases). Germline-derived CDR1 and CDR2 are DFQATT and SNEGSKA (reference sequence). Trimming removed 0 bases at V and 12 bases at J, with 12 bases between. The CDR3 runs to 12 residues. CDR3 sequence (DNA): TGCAGTGCTAGAGATGTCGGACACCGGCAGTTCTTC. This codes for CSARDVGHRQFF.

This CDR3 is CASPRRGLAGLAKNIQYF. In DNA, the CDR3 is TGTGCCAGCCCCCGCCGGGGACTAGCGGGACTAGCCAAAAACATTCAGTACTTC. The genes are TRBV6-1 and TRBJ2-4, with 13 bases that match TRBD2. The ends lost 8 bases at V and 0 bases at J; junction bases unmatched: 10. This CDR3 has 18 amino acids. Germline loops: CDR1 MNHNS, CDR2 SASEGT.

V gene TRBV29-1 combines with J gene TRBJ2-3; D remains unclear. The CDR3 totals 14 residues. Per germline, CDR1 SQVTM and CDR2 ANQGSEA. The V and J ends lost 5 bases and 0 bases respectively, with 12 bases between them. The CDR3 nucleotides are TGCAGCGTTTCGGACCTTCCTAGCACAGATACGCAGTATTTT. This codes for CSVSDLPSTDTQYF.

The CDR3 spells CASSKLPGQGNEKLFF. CDR3 in DNA: TGTGCCAGCAGTAAACTACCGGGACAGGGGAATGAAAAACTGTTTTTT. The J gene is TRBJ1-4, the V gene TRBV6-1; 10 bases are a match to TRBD1. Germline V gene sequence: CDR1 MNHNS, CDR2 SASEGT. Unmatched junction bases numbered 8, after V lost 5 bases and J lost 5 bases. The CDR3 contains 16 residues.

The chain couples TRBV20-1 to TRBJ2-1, with 8 bases that match TRBD2. J was trimmed by 0 bases and V by 3 bases; bases with no gene match: 1. Germline V gene lookup returns CDR1 DFQATT and CDR2 SNEGSKA (reference sequence). CDR3 length equals 14 residues. CDR3 bases: TGCAGTGCTAGTAGCGGGAACTCCTACAATGAGCAGTTCTTC. This sequence encodes CSASSGNSYNEQFF.

CDR3 loop: CSVGTGVHSTDTQYF. CDR3 nucleotide sequence: TGCAGCGTCGGGACAGGGGTTCATAGCACAGATACGCAGTATTTT. V is TRBV29-1 and J is TRBJ2-3; 10 bases are shared with TRBD1. V was pared by 6 bases and J by 0 bases, with 6 bases of the junction left unmatched. The CDR3 is 15 residues long. From germline, CDR1 is SQVTM and CDR2 ANQGSEA.

This clonotype has just one count. The chain carries TRBV11-2 and TRBJ2-7; possible D gene TRBD2, 5 bases. CDR1 and CDR2 from the germline V gene are SGHAT and FQNNGV. The CDR3 sequence is 12 residues long. Trimming cost V 5 bases and J 3 bases, with 8 bases left between them. CDR3 in DNA: TGTGCCAGCAGCATTACTAGCTACGAGCAGTACGTC. Amino acid sequence: CASSITSYEQYV.

The chain joins TRBV4-3 to TRBJ2-5; possibly TRBD2 for D (5 bases). Germline V gene lookup returns CDR1 LGHNA and CDR2 YSLEER. V was trimmed by 1 base and J by 2 bases, leaving 20 bases between them. The CDR3 consists of 18 residues. CDR3 nucleotide sequence: TGCGCCAGCAGCCAAGCTCCCCCCTCCCCAGCGGTTCAAGAGACCCAGTACTTC. Translation: CASSQAPPSPAVQETQYF.

V is TRBV6-6 and J is TRBJ2-5, with 10 bases identical to TRBD2. The germline V gene encodes CDR1 MNHNY and CDR2 SVGAGI (reference sequence). V lost 8 bases to trimming and J lost 5 bases; unmatched junction nucleotides: 8. This CDR3 is built from 14 residues. The CDR3 region has the DNA TGTGCCAGCTGGCCTAGCGGGGGCGGGGAGACCCAGTACTTC. The encoded protein is CASWPSGGGETQYF.

This rearrangement joins TRBV7-3 to TRBJ2-1; 10 positions agree with TRBD2. Per germline, CDR1 SGHTA and CDR2 FQGTGA. This CDR3 contains 15 residues. V lost 4 bases and J lost 8; bases outside the gene matches: 8. The DNA of the CDR3 is TGTGCCAGCAGCTGGGGACTAGCGTGGGAGGATGAGCAGTTCTTC. It encodes CASSWGLAWEDEQFF.

The J gene is TRBJ2-6, the V gene TRBV5-6; D is ambiguous. The V gene lost 2 bases and the J gene lost 0 bases, with 6 bases spanning the gap. The CDR3 has 15 residues. CDR1 and CDR2 from the germline V gene are SGHDT and YYEEEE. The CDR3 DNA reads as TGTGCCAGCAGCTTCGTCGGCTCTGGGGCCAACGTCCTGACTTTC. It yields the protein CASSFVGSGANVLTF.

In nucleotides, the CDR3 is TGTGCCACCAGTGATACTGTCGGATTCCAAGAGACCCAGTACTTC. Its protein product is CATSDTVGFQETQYF. V usage is TRBV24-1 and J usage is TRBJ2-5, with no clear D. The V end lost 3 bases, the J end lost 1 base, and 11 bases lay between the germline ends. Germline V gene data show CDR1 as KGHDR and CDR2 as SFDVKD. There are 15 residues in the CDR3.

The chain employs TRBV5-6 and TRBJ2-2; perhaps TRBD2 as D (6 bases). Between the trimmed V and J ends, which lost 0 bases and 6 bases, there was a span of 9 bases. Looked up from germline, CDR1 is SGHDT and CDR2 is YYEEEE. The CDR3 length is 14 residues. The CDR3 DNA reads TGTGCCAGCAGCTTGGATAGCGGCGCCGGGGAGCTGTTTTTT. It is translated as CASSLDSGAGELFF.

The rearrangement joins TRBV5-1 to TRBJ1-4; D remains ambiguous. Germline lookup yields CDR1 SGHRS and CDR2 YFSETQ. Trimming left V 1 base short and J 3 bases short, with 7 bases between. CDR3 length: 14 amino acids. The CDR3 sequence is CASSLSRANEKLFF. The CDR3 DNA follows: TGCGCCAGCAGCTTGAGTAGGGCTAATGAAAAACTGTTTTTT.

The chain employs TRBV30 and TRBJ1-1; D ambiguous. Germline CDR1 GTSNPN, CDR2 SVGIG (reference sequence). V lost 4 bases, J lost 3 bases, and 3 bases lay in between. This CDR3 region has 10 residues. The CDR3 nucleotides read TGTGCCTGGAAGGACACTGAAGCTTTCTTT. This sequence encodes CAWKDTEAFF.

The chain uses TRBV7-9 and TRBJ1-2; D is unclear. CDR3 length: 15 amino acids. V was shortened by 6 bases and J by 4 bases, with 18 bases between the two germline ends. Per germline, CDR1 SEHNR and CDR2 FQNEAQ (reference sequence). The CDR3: CASSSRVSRTYGYTF. Written as DNA, the CDR3 is TGTGCCAGCAGTTCTAGGGTATCGAGAACCTATGGCTACACCTTC.

This chain links TRBV5-4 with TRBJ2-3; the D gene could be TRBD1 or TRBD2 (5 bases each). The CDR3 has 16 residues. Germline loops: CDR1 SGHNT, CDR2 YYREEE (reference sequence). V gave up 0 bases and J gave up 0 bases, with 11 bases separating them. CDR3 amino acids: CASSLARGVSTDTQYF. The CDR3 DNA reads TGTGCCAGCAGCTTGGCCCGGGGCGTCAGCACAGATACGCAGTATTTT.

The J gene is TRBJ2-5, the V gene TRBV7-2; TRBD2 agrees at 7 bases. Looked up from germline, CDR1 is SGHTA and CDR2 is FQGNSA. The CDR3 has 15 residues. V lost 3 bases to trimming and J lost 0 bases; unmatched junction nucleotides: 4. CDR3 sequence: CASSFGLADQETQYF. In nucleotides, the CDR3 is TGTGCCAGCAGCTTTGGCCTAGCGGACCAAGAGACCCAGTACTTC.

The chain has TRBV15 and TRBJ1-4, with no clear D. This CDR3 has 12 amino acids. Trimming removed 8 bases at V and 6 bases at J, with 10 bases between. Germline lookup yields CDR1 LNHNV and CDR2 YYDKDF (reference sequence). For the CDR3, the DNA is TGTGCCACCGACGCTGGGGATGAAAAACTGTTTTTT. This sequence encodes CATDAGDEKLFF.

This chain links TRBV7-9 with TRBJ2-3; the D is unclear. Germline V lookup: CDR1 SEHNR, CDR2 FQNEAQ (reference sequence). V was trimmed by 3 bases and J by 0 bases, leaving 7 bases between them. The CDR3 consists of 14 residues. CDR3 region: CASSLNPSTDTQYF. In DNA form, the CDR3 reads TGTGCCAGCAGCTTGAACCCTAGCACAGATACGCAGTATTTT.

The V and J genes are TRBV24-1 and TRBJ1-2; tentatively, D is TRBD1 (6 bases). This CDR3 contains 14 residues. Germline CDR1 and CDR2: KGHDR and SFDVKD. V lost 4 bases, J lost 4 bases, and 12 bases lay in between. CDR3 loop: CATSERGSAYGYTF. In nucleotides, the CDR3 is TGTGCCACCAGTGAAAGGGGGTCAGCCTATGGCTACACCTTC.

The V gene is TRBV30, the J gene TRBJ2-1; no reliable D call. CDR1 and CDR2 from the germline V gene are GTSNPN and SVGIG (reference sequence). V was trimmed by 1 base and J by 7 bases, leaving 11 bases between them. The CDR3 is made up of 13 amino acids. CDR3 in DNA: TGTGCCTGGAGTGGGGTAATGAGGAATGAGCAGTTCTTC. It translates to CAWSGVMRNEQFF.

This chain joins TRBV7-2 and TRBJ2-5; D gene unclear. Germline loops: CDR1 SGHTA, CDR2 FQGNSA. Trimming left V 3 bases short and J 5 bases short, with 13 bases between. The CDR3 covers 14 residues. CDR3 nucleotide sequence: TGTGCCAGCAGCTTGGGTGCCGCCTTGGAGACCCAGTACTTC. It codes for CASSLGAALETQYF.

This chain uses TRBV28 with TRBJ2-5; 9 nucleotides line up with TRBD2. Per the germline V gene, CDR1 is MDHEN and CDR2 is SYDVKM. CDR3 length: 14 amino acids. V was pared by 7 bases and J by 5 bases, with 8 bases of the junction left unmatched. CDR3 sequence (DNA): TGTGCCAGCACTCTAGCGGGAAGAGGGGAGACCCAGTACTTC. As protein: CASTLAGRGETQYF.

The chain's CDR3 is CASSLGQPDGIQYF. The CDR3 nucleotides read TGTGCCAGCAGCTTAGGACAGCCCGATGGTATTCAGTACTTC. The chain uses TRBV7-8 and TRBJ2-4, with D maybe TRBD1 (5 bases). This CDR3 comprises 14 residues. V was clipped by 1 base and J by 10 bases, with 14 bases between them. Germline V gene sequence: CDR1 SGHVS, CDR2 FQNEAQ.

This chain uses TRBV6-5 with TRBJ2-4, with no clear D. This CDR3 has 14 residues. CDR1 and CDR2 (germline): MNHEY, SVGAGI. Trimming left V 6 bases short and J 0 bases short, with 9 bases between. CDR3 coding DNA: TGTGCCAGCAGCCGTTCAGTAGCCAAAAACATTCAGTACTTC. Amino acids: CASSRSVAKNIQYF.

A single count supports this clonotype. The chain carries TRBV10-3 and TRBJ2-1; no clear D. The CDR3 extends over 14 amino acids. V lost 1 base and J 9 bases, leaving 13 bases between the germline ends. The germline V gene encodes CDR1 ENHRY and CDR2 SYGVKD. In nucleotides, the CDR3 is TGTGCCATCAGTGAGTGGGTAACCGATCGTGAGCAGTTCTTC. Translation gives CAISEWVTDREQFF.